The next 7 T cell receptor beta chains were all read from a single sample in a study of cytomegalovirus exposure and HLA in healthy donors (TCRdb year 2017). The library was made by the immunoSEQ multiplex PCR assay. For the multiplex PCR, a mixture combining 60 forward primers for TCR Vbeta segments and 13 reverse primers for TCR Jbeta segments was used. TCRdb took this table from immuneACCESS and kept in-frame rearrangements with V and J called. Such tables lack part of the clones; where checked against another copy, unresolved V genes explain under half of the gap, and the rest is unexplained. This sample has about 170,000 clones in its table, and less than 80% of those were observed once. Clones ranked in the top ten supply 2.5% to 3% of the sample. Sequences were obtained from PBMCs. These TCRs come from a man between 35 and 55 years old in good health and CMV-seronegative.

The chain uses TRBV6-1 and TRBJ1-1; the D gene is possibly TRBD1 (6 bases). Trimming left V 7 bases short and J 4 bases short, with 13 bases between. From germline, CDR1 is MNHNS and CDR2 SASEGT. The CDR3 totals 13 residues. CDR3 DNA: TGTGCCAGCATAACAGGGAAAAGCACTGAAGCTTTCTTT. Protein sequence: CASITGKSTEAFF.

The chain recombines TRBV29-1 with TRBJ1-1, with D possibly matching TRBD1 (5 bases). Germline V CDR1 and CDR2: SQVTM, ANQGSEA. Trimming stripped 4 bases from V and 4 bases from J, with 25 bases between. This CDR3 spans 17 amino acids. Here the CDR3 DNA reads TGCAGCGTTGGGGGCGCGGGGATCTTTAGAGGGTCCACTGAAGCTTTCTTT. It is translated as CSVGGAGIFRGSTEAFF. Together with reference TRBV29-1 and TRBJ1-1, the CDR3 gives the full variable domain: SAVISQKPSRDICQRGTSLTIQCQVDSQVTMMFWYRQQPGQSLTLIATANQGSEATYESGFVIDKFPISRPNLTFSTLTVSNMSPEDSSIYLCSVGGAGIFRGSTEAFFGQGTRLTVV.

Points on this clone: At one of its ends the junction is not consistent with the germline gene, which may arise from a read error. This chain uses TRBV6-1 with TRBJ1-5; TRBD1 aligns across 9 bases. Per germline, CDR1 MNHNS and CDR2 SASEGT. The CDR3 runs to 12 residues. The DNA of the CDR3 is TGTGCCAGCAGTGAAAGAGGGGGACAGGGAGAATTT. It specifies CASSERGGQGEF.

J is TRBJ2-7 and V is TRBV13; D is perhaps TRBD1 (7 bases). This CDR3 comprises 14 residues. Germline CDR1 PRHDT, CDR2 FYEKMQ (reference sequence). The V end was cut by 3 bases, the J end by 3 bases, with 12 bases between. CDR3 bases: TGTGCCAGCAGCTTTTCAGGGGGGAGCTACGAGCAGTACTTC. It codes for CASSFSGGSYEQYF. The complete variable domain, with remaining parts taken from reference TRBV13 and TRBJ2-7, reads AAGVIQSPRHLIKEKRETATLKCYPIPRHDTVYWYQQGPGQDPQFLISFYEKMQSDKGSIPDRFSAQQFSDYHSELNMSSLELGDSALYFCASSFSGGSYEQYFGPGTRLTVT.

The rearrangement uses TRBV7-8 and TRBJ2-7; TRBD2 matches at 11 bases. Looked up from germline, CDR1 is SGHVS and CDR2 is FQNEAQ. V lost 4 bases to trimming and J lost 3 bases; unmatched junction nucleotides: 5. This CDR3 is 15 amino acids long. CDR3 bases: TGTGCCAGCAGCTCCGGGACTAGCGGCTTCTACGAGCAGTACTTC. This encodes CASSSGTSGFYEQYF.

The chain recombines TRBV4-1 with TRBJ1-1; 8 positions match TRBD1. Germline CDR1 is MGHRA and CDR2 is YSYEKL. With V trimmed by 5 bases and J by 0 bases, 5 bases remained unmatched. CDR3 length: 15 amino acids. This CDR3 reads CASSGEGQVNTEAFF. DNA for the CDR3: TGCGCCAGCAGCGGTGAGGGACAGGTGAACACTGAAGCTTTCTTT.

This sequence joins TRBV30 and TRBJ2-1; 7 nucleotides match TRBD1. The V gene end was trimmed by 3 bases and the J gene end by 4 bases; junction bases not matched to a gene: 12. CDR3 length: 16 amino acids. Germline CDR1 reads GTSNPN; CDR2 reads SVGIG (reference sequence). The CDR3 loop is CAWSATTGRRYNEQFF. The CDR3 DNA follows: TGTGCCTGGAGCGCCACGACAGGGCGGAGGTACAATGAGCAGTTCTTC.